The entry below gives a single TCR beta chain sequence along with its context. CDR3 length: 16 residues. Germline assignment: CDR1 SGHVS and CDR2 FQNEAQ. The data are from a study of T cells expressing NK-cell markers. For each CDR3 protein, TCRdb gives one entry from its re-call of the 5' RACE reads, without DNA. The sample has roughly 300,000 distinct CDR3 sequences; the top ten hold 3.5% to 5%. The V and J genes are TRBV7-8 and TRBJ2-6; absent DNA, TCRdb's TRBD1 call cannot be checked. Input material: blood T cells: a sorted CD56 or NKG2C T cell subset, CD4+ or CD8+ T cells, or bulk PBMC T cells (not recorded which). The TCR sequence derives from a woman aged 18 to 75 in good health. The CDR3 is CASSLFSGAGANVLTF.